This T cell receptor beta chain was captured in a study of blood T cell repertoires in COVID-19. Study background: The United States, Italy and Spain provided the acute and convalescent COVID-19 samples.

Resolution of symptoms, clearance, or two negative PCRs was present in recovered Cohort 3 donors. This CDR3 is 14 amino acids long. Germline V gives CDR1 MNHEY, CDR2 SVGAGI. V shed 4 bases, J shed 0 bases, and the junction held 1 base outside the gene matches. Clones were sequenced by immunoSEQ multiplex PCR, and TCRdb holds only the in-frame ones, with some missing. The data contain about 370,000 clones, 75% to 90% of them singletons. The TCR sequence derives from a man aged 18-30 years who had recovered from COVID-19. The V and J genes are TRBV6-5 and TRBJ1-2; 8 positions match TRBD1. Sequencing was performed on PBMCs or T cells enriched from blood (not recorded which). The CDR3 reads CASSSQGANYGYTF. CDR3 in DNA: TGTGCCAGCAGTTCACAGGGGGCTAACTATGGCTACACCTTC.